The next 7 T cell receptor beta chains were all read from a single sample in a study of blood T cell repertoires in COVID-19 (dated by TCRdb to the early 2020s). To prepare the library, the immunoSEQ multiplex PCR assay was applied. TCRdb mirrors the immuneACCESS table, restricted to in-frame sequences. Some clones are absent from its copies; in checked studies, under half trace to an unresolved V gene, and the reason for the others is unknown. The sample table contains some 120,000 clones; only one count was recorded for around 64% of them. Around 0.9% of the sample rests with the top ten. Sequenced sample: peripheral blood. Receptor source: a human donor with acute or convalescent COVID-19. The donor label of this sample is uncertain.

This clone was seen ten or more times. Written as DNA, the CDR3 is TGTGCCAGCAGTCCTCCGGGACAGTATGGCTACACCTTC. It encodes CASSPPGQYGYTF. The V gene is TRBV28, the J gene TRBJ1-2, with TRBD1 identical over 7 bases. V lost 5 bases and J lost 5; bases outside the gene matches: 5. Germline V gives CDR1 MDHEN, CDR2 SYDVKM. CDR3 size: 13 residues.

There are a few counts of this clone. The chain carries TRBV7-3 and TRBJ2-7, with D possibly matching TRBD1 (6 bases). There are 15 residues in the CDR3. Trimming left V 2 bases short and J 2 bases short, with 13 bases between. The germline gives CDR1 SGHTA, CDR2 FQGTGA. The CDR3 DNA reads as TGTGCCAGCAGCTTATCGACAGGTTTGACCTACGAGCAGTACTTC. The encoded protein is CASSLSTGLTYEQYF.

This chain links TRBV19 with TRBJ1-5; weak D call: TRBD1 (6 bases). The CDR3 is 15 residues long. Deletions cut 8 bases from V and 5 bases from J, with 19 bases between. Germline CDR1 LNHDA, CDR2 SQIVND (reference sequence). The CDR3 reads CASRNREGGDQPQHF. CDR3 DNA: TGTGCCAGTCGAAATCGGGAGGGGGGGGATCAGCCCCAGCATTTT.

The V gene is TRBV5-1, the J gene TRBJ2-1; perhaps TRBD2 as D (5 bases). Germline CDR1 reads SGHRS; CDR2 reads YFSETQ. This CDR3 has 18 residues. With 4 bases removed from V and 0 bases from J, the gap between germline ends came to 20 bases. For the CDR3, the DNA is TGCGCCAGCAGCCCCATGAGGACTGATCAAAGCTCCTACAATGAGCAGTTCTTC. It yields the protein CASSPMRTDQSSYNEQFF. Combining the CDR3 with reference TRBV5-1 and TRBJ2-1 gives the whole variable domain KAGVTQTPRYLIKTRGQQVTLSCSPISGHRSVSWYQQTPGQGLQFLFEYFSETQRNKGNFPGRFSGRQFSNSRSEMNVSTLELGDSALYLCASSPMRTDQSSYNEQFFGPGTRLTVL.

The CDR3 DNA follows: TGTGCCAGCAGTGAAAGGGGATCCTACGAGCAGTACGTC. Protein: CASSERGSYEQYV. The J gene is TRBJ2-7, the V gene TRBV6-1; perhaps TRBD1 as D (5 bases). V shed 2 bases and J shed 1 base, with 6 bases lying between them. Germline assignment: CDR1 MNHNS and CDR2 SASEGT. The CDR3 extends over 13 amino acids.

V gene TRBV14 combines with J gene TRBJ1-2; D not certain. V lost 2 bases and J lost 3, with 19 bases in between. Per germline, CDR1 SGHDN and CDR2 FVKESK. The CDR3 is 17 amino acids. Here the CDR3 reads CASSQPGAGRLDYGYTF. The CDR3 coding sequence is TGTGCCAGCAGCCAACCAGGAGCGGGCCGACTTGACTATGGCTACACCTTC.

This chain joins TRBV11-2 and TRBJ2-1; no clear D. This CDR3 comprises 15 residues. V was trimmed by 6 bases and J by 4 bases, leaving 16 bases between them. Germline loops: CDR1 SGHAT, CDR2 FQNNGV. The CDR3 bases are TGTGCCAGCAGTCCCACGAACGACAAATACAATGAGCAGTTCTTC. Protein product: CASSPTNDKYNEQFF.